This TCR beta chain was identified during a study of blood T cell repertoires in COVID-19. Repertoires were generated with immunoSEQ multiplex PCR, while TCRdb's copy carries only in-frame clones and drops some. The sample holds about 270,000 clones, approximately 80% seen once. Trimming removed 6 bases from V and 8 bases from J, with 11 bases in between. Per the germline V gene, CDR1 is SGDLS and CDR2 is YYNGEE. The length of the CDR3 is 12 residues. The source material was peripheral blood. The TCR was taken from a woman aged 45 to 65 with active or convalescent COVID-19. The chain uses TRBV9 and TRBJ2-2, with no clear D. CDR3: CASTRDAGELFF. The DNA for the CDR3 is TGTGCCAGCACCCGAGATGCTGGGGAGCTGTTTTTT.